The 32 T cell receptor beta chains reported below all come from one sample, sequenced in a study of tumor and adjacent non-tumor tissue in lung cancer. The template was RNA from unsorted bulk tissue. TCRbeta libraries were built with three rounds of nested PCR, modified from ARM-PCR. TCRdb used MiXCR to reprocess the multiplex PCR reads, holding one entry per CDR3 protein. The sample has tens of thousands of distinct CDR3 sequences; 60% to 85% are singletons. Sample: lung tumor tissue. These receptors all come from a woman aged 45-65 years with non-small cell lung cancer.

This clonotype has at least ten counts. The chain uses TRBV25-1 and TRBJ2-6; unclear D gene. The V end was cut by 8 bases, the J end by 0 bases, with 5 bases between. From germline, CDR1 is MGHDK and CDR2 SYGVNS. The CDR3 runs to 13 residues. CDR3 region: CASFLSGANVLTF. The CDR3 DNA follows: TGTGCCAGCTTTCTCTCTGGGGCCAACGTCCTGACTTTC.

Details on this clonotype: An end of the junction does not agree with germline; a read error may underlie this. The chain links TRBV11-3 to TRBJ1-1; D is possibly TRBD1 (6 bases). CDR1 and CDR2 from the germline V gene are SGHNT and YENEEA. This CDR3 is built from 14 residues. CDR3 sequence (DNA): TGTGCCACCAGCACAGGGACGTCGAAGACTGAAGCTTTCTTT. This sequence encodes CATSTGTSKTEAFF.

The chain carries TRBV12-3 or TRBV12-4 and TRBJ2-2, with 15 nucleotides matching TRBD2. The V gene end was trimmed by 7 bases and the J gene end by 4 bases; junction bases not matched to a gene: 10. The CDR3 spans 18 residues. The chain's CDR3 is CASKGLAGGPGVTGELFF. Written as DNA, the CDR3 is TGTGCCAGCAAAGGACTAGCGGGAGGGCCAGGAGTCACCGGGGAGCTGTTTTTT.

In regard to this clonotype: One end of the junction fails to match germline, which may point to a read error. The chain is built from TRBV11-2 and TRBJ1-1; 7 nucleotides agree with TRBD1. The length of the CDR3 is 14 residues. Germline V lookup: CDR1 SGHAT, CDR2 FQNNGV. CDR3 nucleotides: TGTGCCAGCAGTTTTTTGGACAGGAGCACTGAAGCTCTCTTT. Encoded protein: CASSFLDRSTEALF.

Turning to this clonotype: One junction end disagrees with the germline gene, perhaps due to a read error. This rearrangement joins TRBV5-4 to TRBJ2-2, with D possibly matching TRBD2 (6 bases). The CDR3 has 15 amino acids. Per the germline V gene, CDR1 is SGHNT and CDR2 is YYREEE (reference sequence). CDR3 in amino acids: CASFIGLYNTWELFF. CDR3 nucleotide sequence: TGTGCCAGCTTCATCGGACTATATAACACCTGGGAGCTGTTTTTT.

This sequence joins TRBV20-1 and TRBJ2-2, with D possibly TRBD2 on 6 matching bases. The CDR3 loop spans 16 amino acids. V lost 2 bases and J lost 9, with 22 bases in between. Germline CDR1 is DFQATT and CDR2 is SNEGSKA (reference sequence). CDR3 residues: CSARRISGSNTRELFF. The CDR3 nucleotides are TGCAGTGCTAGAAGAATAAGCGGGTCGAACACAAGGGAGCTGTTTTTT.

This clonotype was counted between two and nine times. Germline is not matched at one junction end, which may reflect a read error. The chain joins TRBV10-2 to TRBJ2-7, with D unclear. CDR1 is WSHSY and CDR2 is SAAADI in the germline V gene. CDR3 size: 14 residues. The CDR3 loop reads CATRDTHSSYGQYF. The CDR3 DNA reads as TGCGCCACCCGAGATACACATTCCTCCTACGGGCAGTACTTC.

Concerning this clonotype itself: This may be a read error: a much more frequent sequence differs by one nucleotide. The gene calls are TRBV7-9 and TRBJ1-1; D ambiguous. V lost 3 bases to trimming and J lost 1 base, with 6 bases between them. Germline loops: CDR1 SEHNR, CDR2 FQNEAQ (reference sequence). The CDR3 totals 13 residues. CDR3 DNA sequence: TGTGCCAGCAGCTTTGCCAAGAACACTGAAGCTTTCTTT. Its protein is CASSFAKNTEAFF.

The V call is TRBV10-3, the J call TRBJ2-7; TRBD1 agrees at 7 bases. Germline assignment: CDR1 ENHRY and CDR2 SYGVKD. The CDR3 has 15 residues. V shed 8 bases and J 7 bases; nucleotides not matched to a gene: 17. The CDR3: CAIGGARQGCSEQYF. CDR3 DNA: TGTGCCATCGGCGGAGCGAGACAGGGATGTTCAGAGCAGTACTTC.

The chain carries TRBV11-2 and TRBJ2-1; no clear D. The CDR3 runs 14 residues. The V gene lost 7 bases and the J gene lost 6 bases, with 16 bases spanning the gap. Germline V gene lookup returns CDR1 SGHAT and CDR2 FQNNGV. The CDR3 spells CASNFGSAGNEQFF. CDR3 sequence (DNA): TGTGCCAGCAACTTTGGTAGTGCCGGCAATGAGCAGTTCTTC.

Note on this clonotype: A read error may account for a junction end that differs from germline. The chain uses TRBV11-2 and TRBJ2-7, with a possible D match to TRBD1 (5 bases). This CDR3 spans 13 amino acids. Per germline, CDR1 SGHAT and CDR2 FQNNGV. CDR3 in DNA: TGTGCCAACTGCTTGGAAACAGGAGCCGAGAAGTACTTC. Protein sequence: CANCLETGAEKYF.

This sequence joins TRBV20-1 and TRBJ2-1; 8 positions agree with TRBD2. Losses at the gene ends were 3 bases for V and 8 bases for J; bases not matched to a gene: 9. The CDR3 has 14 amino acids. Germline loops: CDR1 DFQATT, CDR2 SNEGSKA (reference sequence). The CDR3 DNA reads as TGCAGTGCTAGCGTGGGACTAGGAATCTATGAGCAGTTCTTC. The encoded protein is CSASVGLGIYEQFF.

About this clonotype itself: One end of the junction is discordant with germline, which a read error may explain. The CDR3 nucleotides read TGTGCCAGCAGGTCGATCCTCCGGGTTCCCATGGAGCGAGGCGCTGGGGTCAACGTCCTGTCTTTC. Encoded protein: CASRSILRVPMERGAGVNVLSF. This sequence joins TRBV12-3 or TRBV12-4 and TRBJ2-6; no clear D. The CDR3 covers 22 residues.

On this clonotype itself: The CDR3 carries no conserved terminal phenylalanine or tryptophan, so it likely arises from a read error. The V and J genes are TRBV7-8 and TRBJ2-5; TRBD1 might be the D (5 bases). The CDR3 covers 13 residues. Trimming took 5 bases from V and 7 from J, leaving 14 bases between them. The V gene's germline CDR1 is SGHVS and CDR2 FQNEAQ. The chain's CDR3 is CASSVRVLVTQYS. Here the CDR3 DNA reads TGTGCCAGCAGCGTCAGGGTTCTCGTGACCCAGTACTCC.

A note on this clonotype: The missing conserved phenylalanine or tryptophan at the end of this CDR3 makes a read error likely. The DNA of the CDR3 is TGTGCCAGCAGCCATCCGGGACTAGCGGGAGGGCCAAGATACAATGAGCAGTTCTTA. Its protein product is CASSHPGLAGGPRYNEQFL. V and J are TRBV4-1 and TRBJ2-1; 16 nucleotides line up with TRBD2. The germline gives CDR1 MGHRA, CDR2 YSYEKL. The CDR3 length is 19 residues.

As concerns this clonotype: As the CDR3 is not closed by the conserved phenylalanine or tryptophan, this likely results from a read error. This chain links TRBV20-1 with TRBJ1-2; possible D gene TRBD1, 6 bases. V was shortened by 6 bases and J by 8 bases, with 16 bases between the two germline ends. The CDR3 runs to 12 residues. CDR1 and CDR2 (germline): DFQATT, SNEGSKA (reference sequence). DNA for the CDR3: TGCAGTGCCGGGACACGAGTCCTCGGCTACACCATC. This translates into CSAGTRVLGYTI.

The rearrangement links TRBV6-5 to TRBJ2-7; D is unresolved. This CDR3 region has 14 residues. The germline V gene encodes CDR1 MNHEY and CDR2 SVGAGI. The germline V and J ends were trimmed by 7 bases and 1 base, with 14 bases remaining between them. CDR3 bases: TGTGCCAGCAATTATGCCGACGGTTCCTACGAGCAGTACTTC. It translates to CASNYADGSYEQYF.

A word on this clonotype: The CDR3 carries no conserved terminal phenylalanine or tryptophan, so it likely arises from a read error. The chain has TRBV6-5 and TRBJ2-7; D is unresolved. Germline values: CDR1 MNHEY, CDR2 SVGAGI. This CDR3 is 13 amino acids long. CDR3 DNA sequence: TGTACCAGCAGTTACTCGAGAGGCCACGAGCAGTACATC. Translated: CTSSYSRGHEQYI.

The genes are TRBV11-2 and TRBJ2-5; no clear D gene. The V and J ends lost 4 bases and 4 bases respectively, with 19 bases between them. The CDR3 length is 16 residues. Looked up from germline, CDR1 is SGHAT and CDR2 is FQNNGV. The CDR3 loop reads CASSYPQADSLETQYF. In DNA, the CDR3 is TGTGCCAGCAGCTACCCCCAAGCCGATTCATTAGAGACCCAGTACTTC.

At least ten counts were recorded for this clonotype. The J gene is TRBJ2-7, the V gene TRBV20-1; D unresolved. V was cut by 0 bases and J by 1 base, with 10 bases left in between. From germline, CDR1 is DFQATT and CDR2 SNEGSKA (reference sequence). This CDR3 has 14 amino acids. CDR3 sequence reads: CSARDRAQSYEQYF. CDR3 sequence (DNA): TGCAGTGCTAGAGACCGAGCCCAGTCCTACGAGCAGTACTTC.

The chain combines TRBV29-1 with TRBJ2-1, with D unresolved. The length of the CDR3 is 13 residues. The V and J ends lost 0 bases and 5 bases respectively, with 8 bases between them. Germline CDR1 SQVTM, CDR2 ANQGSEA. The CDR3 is CSVEEQTNNEQFF. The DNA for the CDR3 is TGCAGCGTTGAAGAGCAGACAAACAATGAGCAGTTCTTC.

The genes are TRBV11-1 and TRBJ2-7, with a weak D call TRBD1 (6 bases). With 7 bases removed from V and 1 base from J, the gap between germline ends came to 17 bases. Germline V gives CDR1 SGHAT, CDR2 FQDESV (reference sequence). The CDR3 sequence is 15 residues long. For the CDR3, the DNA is TGTGCCAGCAACCGAACAGGGTGGAGTTCCTACGAGCAGTACTTC. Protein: CASNRTGWSSYEQYF.

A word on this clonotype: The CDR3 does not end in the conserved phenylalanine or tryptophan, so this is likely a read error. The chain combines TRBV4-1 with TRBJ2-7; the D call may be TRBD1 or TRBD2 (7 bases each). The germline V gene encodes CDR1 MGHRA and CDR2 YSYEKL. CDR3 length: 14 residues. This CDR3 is CASSQGQGDYKQYL. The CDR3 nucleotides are TGCGCCAGCAGCCAAGGGCAGGGGGACTACAAGCAGTACTTA.

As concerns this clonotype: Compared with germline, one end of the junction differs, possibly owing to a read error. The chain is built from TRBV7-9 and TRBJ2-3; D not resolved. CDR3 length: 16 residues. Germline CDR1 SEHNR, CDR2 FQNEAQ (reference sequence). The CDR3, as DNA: TGTGCCAGCAGCCGTCCGGGCAGACCCACTACAGATGCGCAGTATTTT. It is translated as CASSRPGRPTTDAQYF.

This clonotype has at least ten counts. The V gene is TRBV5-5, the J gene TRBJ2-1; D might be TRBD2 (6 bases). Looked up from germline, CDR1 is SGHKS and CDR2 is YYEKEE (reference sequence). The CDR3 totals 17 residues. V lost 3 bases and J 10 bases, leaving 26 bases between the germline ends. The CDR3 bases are TGTGCCAGCAGCTCGTCTAACCAGTCCCCCATTGGGGGGGAGCAGTTCTTC. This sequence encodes CASSSSNQSPIGGEQFF.

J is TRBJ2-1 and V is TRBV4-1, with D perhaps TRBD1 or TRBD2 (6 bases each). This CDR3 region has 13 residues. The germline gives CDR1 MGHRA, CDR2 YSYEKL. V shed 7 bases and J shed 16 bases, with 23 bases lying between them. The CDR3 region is CASIQKGDSEYFF. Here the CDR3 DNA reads TGCGCCAGCATCCAGAAGGGGGACTCTGAGTATTTCTTC.

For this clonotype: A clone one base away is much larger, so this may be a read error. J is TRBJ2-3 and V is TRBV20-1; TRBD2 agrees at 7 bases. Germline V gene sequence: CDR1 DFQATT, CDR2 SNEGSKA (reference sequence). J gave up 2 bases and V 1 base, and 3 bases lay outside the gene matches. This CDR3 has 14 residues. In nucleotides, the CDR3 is TGCAGTGCTAGAGTAAGCGGGAACACAGATACGCAGTATTTT. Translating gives CSARVSGNTDTQYF.

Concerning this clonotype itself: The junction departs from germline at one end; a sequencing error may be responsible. DNA of the CDR3: TGTACCAGCAGTTACGGGACAAACTCCTACAATGAGCACTTCTTC. Encoded protein: CTSSYGTNSYNEHFF. The chain recombines TRBV6-5 with TRBJ2-1; TRBD1 is a possible D gene (6 bases). CDR1 MNHEY and CDR2 SVGAGI come from the germline V gene. The CDR3 spans 15 residues.

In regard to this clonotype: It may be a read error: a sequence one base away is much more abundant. Written as DNA, the CDR3 is TGTGCCAGCTGTTTTAGACTCTACAATGAGCAGTTCTTC. Translation: CASCFRLYNEQFF. V is TRBV28 and J is TRBJ2-1; D is unresolved. CDR1 is MDHEN and CDR2 is SYDVKM in the germline V gene. The CDR3 sequence is 13 residues long.

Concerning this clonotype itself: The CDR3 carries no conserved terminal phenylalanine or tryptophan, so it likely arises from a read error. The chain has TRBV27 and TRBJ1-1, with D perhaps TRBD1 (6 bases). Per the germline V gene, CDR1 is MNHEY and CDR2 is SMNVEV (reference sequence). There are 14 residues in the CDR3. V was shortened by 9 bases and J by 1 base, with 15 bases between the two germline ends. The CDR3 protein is CASKLQGGNTEAFY. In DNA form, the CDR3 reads TGTGCCAGTAAACTACAGGGAGGGAACACTGAAGCTTTCTAT.

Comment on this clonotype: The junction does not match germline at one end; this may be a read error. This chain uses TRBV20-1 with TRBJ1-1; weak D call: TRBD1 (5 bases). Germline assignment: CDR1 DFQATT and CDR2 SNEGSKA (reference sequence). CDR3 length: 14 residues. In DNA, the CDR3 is TGCGGTGCTAGTTGGGGCAGTGTGAACACTGGAGCTTTCTTT. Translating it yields CGASWGSVNTGAFF.

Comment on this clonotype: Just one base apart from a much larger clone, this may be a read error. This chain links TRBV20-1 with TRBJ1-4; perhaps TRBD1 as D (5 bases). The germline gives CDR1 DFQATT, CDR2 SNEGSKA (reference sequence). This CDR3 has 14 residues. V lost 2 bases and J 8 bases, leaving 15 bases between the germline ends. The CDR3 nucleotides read TGCAGTGCTAGACTCCCGGGACTCCCGGAAAAACTGTTTTTT. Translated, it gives CSARLPGLPEKLFF.